These 16 T cell receptor beta chains originate from one sample sequenced in a study of shared clonotypes between healthy human individuals. TCRdb keeps only in-frame clones here, not all; method: immunoSEQ multiplex PCR. The sample consists of 850,000 to 1,200,000 clones, around four fifths of them appearing once. The sample consisted of memory CD4+ T cells sorted from blood. Subset reported: CD45RA-negative fraction. These receptors were collected from a man in his late teens or twenties in good health.

This clone was seen a handful of times. The chain is built from TRBV2 and TRBJ2-1; D uncertain. Germline V gene lookup returns CDR1 SNHLY and CDR2 FYNNEI. The V end was cut by 2 bases, the J end by 9 bases, with 5 bases between. This CDR3 region has 11 residues. The CDR3 region is CASSERLEQFF. CDR3 nucleotides: TGTGCCAGCAGTGAAAGACTTGAGCAGTTCTTC. Full variable domain (rest looked up from reference TRBV2 and TRBJ2-1): EPEVTQTPSHQVTQMGQEVILRCVPISNHLYFYWYRQILGQKVEFLVSFYNNEISEKSEIFDDQFSVERPDGSNFTLKIRSTKLEDSAMYFCASSERLEQFFGPGTRLTVL.

As DNA, the CDR3 is TGTGCCAGCAGTTTGACCGGGACACAAATCTATGGCTACACCTTC. Protein: CASSLTGTQIYGYTF. This chain joins TRBV28 and TRBJ1-2; D is possibly TRBD1 (6 bases). V lost 3 bases, J lost 4 bases, and 15 bases lay in between. CDR3 length equals 15 residues. The germline V gene has CDR1 MDHEN and CDR2 SYDVKM.

The CDR3 DNA is TGCAGCACATCCGGGTGGCAGGTCACCGGGGAGCTGTTTTTT. Translated, it gives CSTSGWQVTGELFF. V gene TRBV29-1 combines with J gene TRBJ2-2, with D hard to call. Germline CDR1 is SQVTM and CDR2 is ANQGSEA. The CDR3 covers 14 residues. With 8 bases removed from V and 4 bases from J, the gap between germline ends came to 17 bases.

About this clone: The identical CDR3 is also encoded by other nucleotide sequences in the sample. This chain's CDR3 is CAWSKSYEQYF. CDR3 nucleotide sequence: TGTGCCTGGAGTAAGTCCTACGAGCAGTACTTC. J is TRBJ2-7 and V is TRBV30, with no clear D. Trimming took 2 bases from V and 1 from J, leaving 3 bases between them. The CDR3 is 11 residues long. Germline assignment: CDR1 GTSNPN and CDR2 SVGIG (reference sequence).

This chain connects TRBV5-4 to TRBJ2-5; D is unclear. There are 11 residues in the CDR3. Germline assignment: CDR1 SGHNT and CDR2 YYREEE (reference sequence). V was shortened by 4 bases and J by 7 bases, with 8 bases between the two germline ends. CDR3 residues: CASSTGGTQYF. The CDR3 nucleotides are TGTGCCAGCAGCACCGGCGGGACCCAGTACTTC.

This chain joins TRBV2 and TRBJ2-1; D ambiguous. In germline, CDR1 is SNHLY, CDR2 FYNNEI. CDR3 size: 13 residues. V lost 8 bases, J lost 5 bases, and 13 bases lay in between. For the CDR3, the DNA is TGTGCCAGCCGGAACGAGGTCGACAATGAGCAGTTCTTC. Amino acid sequence: CASRNEVDNEQFF.

The rearrangement uses TRBV5-6 and TRBJ2-1; perhaps TRBD2 as D (7 bases). The CDR3 runs 15 residues. The V gene's germline CDR1 is SGHDT and CDR2 YYEEEE. Trimming removed 4 bases at V and 8 bases at J, with 19 bases between. CDR3 nucleotide sequence: TGTGCCAGCAGCCAGCAAGGGGGGGCCTGGGATGAGCAGTTCTTC. Its protein is CASSQQGGAWDEQFF. Filled out from reference TRBV5-6 and TRBJ2-1, the complete variable domain reads DAGVTQSPTHLIKTRGQQVTLRCSPKSGHDTVSWYQQALGQGPQFIFQYYEEEERQRGNFPDRFSGHQFPNYSSELNVNALLLGDSALYLCASSQQGGAWDEQFFGPGTRLTVL.

The chain combines TRBV28 with TRBJ1-1; D is possibly TRBD1 (6 bases). Germline V lookup: CDR1 MDHEN, CDR2 SYDVKM. Trimming removed 7 bases from V and 5 bases from J, with 23 bases in between. The CDR3 consists of 16 residues. CDR3 bases: TGTGCCAGCAACACAAAGGGGGGAGGGTGGAGAACTGAAGCTTTCTTT. Translated, it gives CASNTKGGGWRTEAFF.

The chain couples TRBV2 to TRBJ1-6; 7 bases agree with TRBD1. The CDR3 runs 14 residues. Trimming removed 6 bases from V and 6 bases from J; junction bases left unmatched: 5. CDR1 and CDR2 from the germline V gene are SNHLY and FYNNEI. The CDR3 nucleotides are TGTGCCAGCAGACCCGGGACAGCTAATTCACCCCTCCACTTT. Protein sequence: CASRPGTANSPLHF.

The J gene is TRBJ2-5, the V gene TRBV10-2; a possible D gene is TRBD2 (6 bases). The V gene's germline CDR1 is WSHSY and CDR2 SAAADI. V was shortened by 6 bases and J by 9 bases, with 17 bases between the two germline ends. This CDR3 has 13 residues. The CDR3 DNA is TGCGCCAGCAGGGCCGGGACTCCCACGGCCCAGTACTTC. It specifies CASRAGTPTAQYF.

This chain joins TRBV6-6 and TRBJ2-4; D is possibly TRBD2 (6 bases). The CDR3 spans 14 residues. With 7 bases removed from V and 8 bases from J, the gap between germline ends came to 18 bases. Looked up from germline, CDR1 is MNHNY and CDR2 is SVGAGI (reference sequence). As DNA, the CDR3 is TGTGCCAGCACAAAGATAGCGGTCGGGTACATTCAGTACTTC. It yields the protein CASTKIAVGYIQYF.

V and J are TRBV7-8 and TRBJ1-6; D ambiguous. This CDR3 has 13 amino acids. Germline-derived CDR1 and CDR2 are SGHVS and FQNEAQ. Trimming took off 2 bases at V and 9 bases at J, with 8 bases between the two ends. The CDR3 DNA follows: TGTGCCAGCAGCTTAAACGGACGTTCACCCCTCCACTTT. This encodes CASSLNGRSPLHF.

This chain connects TRBV7-3 to TRBJ2-7, with a tentative D call TRBD1 (5 bases). The CDR3 loop spans 14 amino acids. The V and J ends lost 5 bases and 6 bases respectively, with 17 bases between them. Germline V gene data show CDR1 as SGHTA and CDR2 as FQGTGA. The CDR3 region has the DNA TGTGCCAGCAGCCCCCGGGCAGGGATAGGCGAGCAGTACTTC. Its protein product is CASSPRAGIGEQYF.

This chain uses TRBV30 with TRBJ1-6, with D possibly matching TRBD1 (6 bases). The CDR3 extends over 13 amino acids. Per germline, CDR1 GTSNPN and CDR2 SVGIG (reference sequence). Trimming stripped 3 bases from V and 7 bases from J, with 10 bases between. The CDR3 protein is CAWRRQANSPLHF. The CDR3 coding sequence is TGTGCCTGGAGGCGACAGGCAAATTCACCCCTCCACTTT.

J is TRBJ1-6 and V is TRBV7-8; D is unclear. The V gene lost 3 bases and the J gene lost 4 bases, with 4 bases spanning the gap. The germline V gene has CDR1 SGHVS and CDR2 FQNEAQ. This CDR3 is built from 13 residues. The CDR3: CASSFQYNSPLHF. The CDR3 region has the DNA TGTGCCAGCAGCTTTCAATATAATTCACCCCTCCACTTT.

This sequence joins TRBV4-2 and TRBJ2-6, with 9 bases matching TRBD1. The CDR3 covers 18 residues. The ends lost 4 bases at V and 0 bases at J; junction bases unmatched: 7. CDR1 and CDR2 (germline): LGHNA, YNFKEQ. CDR3 DNA: TGTGCCAGCAGCCCGGAAGGGACAGGGCGCTCTGGGGCCAACGTCCTGACTTTC. Its protein product is CASSPEGTGRSGANVLTF.